Presented here are 24 T cell receptor beta chains from one specimen sequenced in a study of cytomegalovirus exposure and HLA in healthy donors. Primers included in the PCR were 60 Vbeta and 13 Jbeta primers. Assay: immunoSEQ multiplex PCR; the TCRdb copy retains only in-frame clones and omits some. The sample holds 150,000 to 200,000 clones, approximately 82% seen once. The source material was PBMCs. These receptors originate from a woman younger than 30 in good health and CMV-seropositive.

The genes are TRBV7-7 and TRBJ2-1; D is possibly TRBD2 (6 bases). This CDR3 comprises 15 residues. Germline V gives CDR1 SSHAT, CDR2 FNYEAQ (reference sequence). The V end lost 5 bases, the J end lost 7 bases, and 18 bases lay between the germline ends. CDR3 in DNA: TGTGCCAGCAGCCCCCTATGGGGCCGGGGGAATGAGCAGTTCTTC. This translates into CASSPLWGRGNEQFF.

This sequence joins TRBV11-2 and TRBJ2-2; a possible D gene is TRBD2 (5 bases). V was clipped by 1 base and J by 0 bases, with 9 bases between them. The CDR3 contains 16 residues. The germline gives CDR1 SGHAT, CDR2 FQNNGV. CDR3 nucleotide sequence: TGTGCCAGCAGCTTAGGATCCGGGGCGAACACCGGGGAGCTGTTTTTT. It translates to CASSLGSGANTGELFF.

Notes on this clone: The junction shows a germline mismatch at one end, possibly a read error. This rearrangement joins TRBV29-1 to TRBJ2-4, with D unclear. This CDR3 contains 13 residues. Germline values: CDR1 SQVTM, CDR2 ANQGSEA. CDR3 protein: CSGAHTSKNSQYF. The CDR3 bases are TGCAGCGGCGCACACACCTCCAAAAACAGTCAGTACTTC.

This clone came up once. The chain joins TRBV30 to TRBJ2-5; 8 nucleotides match TRBD1. In germline, CDR1 is GTSNPN, CDR2 SVGIG (reference sequence). Unmatched junction bases numbered 6, after V lost 0 bases and J lost 6 bases. This CDR3 spans 14 amino acids. CDR3 amino acids: CAWSVHRGLKTQYF. Here the CDR3 DNA reads TGTGCCTGGAGTGTACACAGGGGGTTGAAGACCCAGTACTTC.

J is TRBJ2-5 and V is TRBV4-1; weak D call: TRBD2 (5 bases). CDR1 and CDR2 (germline): MGHRA, YSYEKL. The length of the CDR3 is 13 residues. Trimming pared 4 bases from V and 7 bases from J, leaving 13 bases between. Here the CDR3 reads CASSRTGIGTQYF. In DNA, the CDR3 is TGCGCCAGCAGCCGAACGGGGATTGGGACCCAGTACTTC.

This clone was observed a single time. Sequence at one end of the junction differs from germline and may be a read error. The genes are TRBV7-9 and TRBJ1-2; perhaps TRBD1 as D (6 bases). This CDR3 spans 12 amino acids. Germline V gene data show CDR1 as SEHNR and CDR2 as FQNEAQ (reference sequence). The CDR3: CSSSPRRGGYTF. Written as DNA, the CDR3 is TGTTCCAGCAGCCCACGCAGGGGTGGCTACACCTTC.

This rearrangement joins TRBV6-1 to TRBJ1-6, with TRBD1 matching 9 bases. The V gene end was trimmed by 10 bases and the J gene end by 7 bases; junction bases not matched to a gene: 11. This CDR3 is 15 amino acids long. Germline CDR1 and CDR2: MNHNS and SASEGT. CDR3 DNA: TGTGCCACCTCTATCGGGACAGGGCGGAATTCACCCCTCCACTTT. It translates to CATSIGTGRNSPLHF.

The chain recombines TRBV11-2 with TRBJ1-5, with D possibly TRBD1 on 6 matching bases. The V and J ends lost 0 bases and 3 bases respectively, with 12 bases between them. Germline V lookup: CDR1 SGHAT, CDR2 FQNNGV. The CDR3 is 16 residues long. CDR3 residues: CASSLDYRTANQPQHF. In DNA, the CDR3 is TGTGCCAGCAGCTTAGACTACCGGACAGCCAATCAGCCCCAGCATTTT.

The V call is TRBV29-1, the J call TRBJ1-1; D is ambiguous. The V gene lost 5 bases and the J gene lost 5 bases, with 15 bases spanning the gap. The CDR3 is made up of 13 amino acids. Germline V gene data show CDR1 as SQVTM and CDR2 as ANQGSEA. The DNA for the CDR3 is TGCAGCGTTCGTCCGGGAGCGGAAACTGAAGCTTTCTTT. It translates to CSVRPGAETEAFF.

V gene TRBV7-2 combines with J gene TRBJ2-5, with D possibly matching TRBD2 (5 bases). Trimming removed 5 bases at V and 4 bases at J, with 14 bases between. Germline loops: CDR1 SGHTA, CDR2 FQGNSA. The CDR3 has 14 amino acids. CDR3 nucleotides: TGTGCCAGCAGCACCATACCCGGAGGAGAGACCCAGTACTTC. Amino acids: CASSTIPGGETQYF. Full variable domain (outside the CDR3, taken from reference TRBV7-2 and TRBJ2-5): GAGVSQSPSNKVTEKGKDVELRCDPISGHTALYWYRQSLGQGLEFLIYFQGNSAPDKSGLPSDRFSAERTGGSVSTLTIQRTQQEDSAVYLCASSTIPGGETQYFGPGTRLLVL.

The chain recombines TRBV9 with TRBJ1-5; TRBD1 aligns across 12 bases. The CDR3 is 15 amino acids. Germline CDR1 is SGDLS and CDR2 is YYNGEE. With 5 bases clipped from V and 8 bases from J, the junction kept 8 bases outside the gene matches. The CDR3 DNA reads TGTGCCAGCAGTGAAACCGGGACAGGGGGCGAGCCCCAGCATTTT. This codes for CASSETGTGGEPQHF.

The V gene is TRBV7-6, the J gene TRBJ2-6, with 9 bases identical to TRBD1. J gave up 2 bases and V 0 bases, and 5 bases lay outside the gene matches. The CDR3 is 18 amino acids. Looked up from germline, CDR1 is SGHVS and CDR2 is FNYEAQ. DNA for the CDR3: TGTGCCAGCAGCTTAGCGAGACAGGGGGACACTGGGGCCAACGTCCTGACTTTC. Translating gives CASSLARQGDTGANVLTF.

Note on this clone: The sample carries other DNA sequences with the same CDR3. The CDR3 loop reads CASSTGQGSGYTF. CDR3 nucleotides: TGTGCCAGCAGTACCGGACAGGGAAGCGGCTACACCTTC. V gene TRBV6-5 combines with J gene TRBJ1-2, with 8 bases aligning to TRBD1. The CDR3 runs to 13 residues. The junction had 7 bases not matched to a gene; V was cut back by 5 bases and J by 8 bases. CDR1 MNHEY and CDR2 SVGAGI come from the germline V gene.

The chain carries TRBV7-2 and TRBJ2-1, with 13 bases matching TRBD2. The CDR3 sequence is 18 residues long. Germline lookup yields CDR1 SGHTA and CDR2 FQGNSA. V lost 3 bases, J lost 7 bases, and 12 bases stayed unmatched. The CDR3, as DNA: TGTGCCAGCAGCTTTTACCGAACGACTAGCGGGGGGCCAAATGAGCAGTTCTTC. Translating it yields CASSFYRTTSGGPNEQFF. The full variable domain, with the rest looked up from reference TRBV7-2 and TRBJ2-1, is GAGVSQSPSNKVTEKGKDVELRCDPISGHTALYWYRQSLGQGLEFLIYFQGNSAPDKSGLPSDRFSAERTGGSVSTLTIQRTQQEDSAVYLCASSFYRTTSGGPNEQFFGPGTRLTVL.

The chain is built from TRBV5-1 and TRBJ1-1; D unresolved. This CDR3 is 15 amino acids long. The V end lost 0 bases, the J end lost 0 bases, and 9 bases lay between the germline ends. Looked up from germline, CDR1 is SGHRS and CDR2 is YFSETQ. CDR3 amino acids: CASSLAAGMNTEAFF. CDR3 bases: TGCGCCAGCAGCTTGGCCGCAGGCATGAACACTGAAGCTTTCTTT.

This sequence joins TRBV7-9 and TRBJ2-5; 13 nucleotides match TRBD2. V gave up 3 bases and J gave up 5 bases; unmatched junction bases: 3. Germline CDR1 and CDR2: SEHNR and FQNEAQ (reference sequence). The CDR3 loop spans 15 amino acids. The CDR3 reads CASSFGLAGVETQYF. Here the CDR3 DNA reads TGTGCCAGCAGCTTCGGACTAGCGGGGGTTGAGACCCAGTACTTC.

The V gene is TRBV9, the J gene TRBJ2-1; 7 positions match TRBD2. CDR3 length: 14 residues. V shed 4 bases, J shed 2 bases, and the junction held 3 bases outside the gene matches. CDR1 and CDR2 (germline): SGDLS, YYNGEE. DNA of the CDR3: TGTGCCAGCAGCCTTAGCGGGCCCTACAATGAGCAGTTCTTC. It is translated as CASSLSGPYNEQFF.

The table lists this clone with a count of one. The gene calls are TRBV6-5 and TRBJ2-2, with D hard to call. The CDR3 sequence is 16 residues long. V was pared by 0 bases and J by 1 base, with 9 bases between. CDR1 and CDR2 from the germline V gene are MNHEY and SVGAGI. CDR3 sequence: CASSYSVVRNTGELFF. The CDR3 region has the DNA TGTGCCAGCAGTTACTCGGTGGTGAGGAACACCGGGGAGCTGTTTTTT.

The chain combines TRBV7-3 with TRBJ2-2; D is undetermined. The V and J ends lost 5 bases and 3 bases respectively, with 4 bases between them. This CDR3 is built from 12 residues. Germline CDR1 is SGHTA and CDR2 is FQGTGA. The DNA for the CDR3 is TGTGCCAGCAGCGCGCACACCGGGGAGCTGTTTTTT. This encodes CASSAHTGELFF.

There are a few counts of this clone. The chain recombines TRBV5-1 with TRBJ1-5; D uncertain. CDR1 is SGHRS, CDR2 YFSETQ, per germline. V lost 0 bases, J lost 4 bases, and 8 bases lay in between. This CDR3 has 14 residues. The CDR3 nucleotides are TGCGCCAGCAGCTTGGTCGGCGGGAATCAGCCCCAGCATTTT. It encodes CASSLVGGNQPQHF.

This chain links TRBV2 with TRBJ2-4; D remains unclear. Trimming removed 8 bases at V and 4 bases at J, with 15 bases between. The CDR3 runs 14 residues. Germline V gene lookup returns CDR1 SNHLY and CDR2 FYNNEI. In nucleotides, the CDR3 is TGTGCCAGCCTATACGGTCCGACTAAAAACATTCAGTACTTC. Its protein is CASLYGPTKNIQYF.

The chain combines TRBV7-9 with TRBJ2-5; 8 bases line up with TRBD2. CDR3 length: 16 amino acids. J lost 4 bases, V lost 4 bases, and 11 bases had no gene match. Per the germline V gene, CDR1 is SEHNR and CDR2 is FQNEAQ (reference sequence). CDR3 amino acids: CASSSLLLADVETQYF. The CDR3 DNA reads as TGTGCCAGCAGCTCTTTATTACTAGCGGACGTAGAGACCCAGTACTTC.

The CDR3 region is CASSVERGGFSGANVLTF. CDR3 sequence (DNA): TGTGCCAGCAGCGTAGAGAGGGGGGGGTTCTCTGGGGCCAACGTCCTGACTTTC. V is TRBV9 and J is TRBJ2-6, with a possible D match to TRBD2 (7 bases). V was trimmed by 0 bases and J by 0 bases, leaving 13 bases between them. Germline CDR1 is SGDLS and CDR2 is YYNGEE. The CDR3 loop spans 18 amino acids.

For this clone: This same CDR3 is encoded by further DNA sequences in the sample. The rearrangement links TRBV7-9 to TRBJ2-7; TRBD2 matches at 7 bases. V was pared by 5 bases and J by 4 bases, with 2 bases of the junction left unmatched. Germline V lookup: CDR1 SEHNR, CDR2 FQNEAQ (reference sequence). The CDR3 has 12 amino acids. In DNA, the CDR3 is TGTGCCAGCAGCCCGGGAGGATACGAGCAGTACTTC. It encodes CASSPGGYEQYF.